This TCR beta chain was recovered during a study of T-cell reconstitution after alpha-beta-depleted transplantation in children. Trimming took 5 bases from V and 2 from J, leaving 12 bases between them. The CDR3 has 13 residues. Germline V lookup: CDR1 DFQATT, CDR2 SNEGSKA (reference sequence). The TCRbeta library incorporated unique molecular identifiers. MiXCR was run by TCRdb on the PCR reads, yielding one entry per CDR3 protein. The data contain fewer than 400,000 distinct CDR3 sequences, about a fifth of them seen just once; the ten biggest clones take up around 3.9%. The receptor was derived from a human donor who donated a stem cell graft to a child with acute myeloid leukemia. This chain connects TRBV20-1 to TRBJ2-5; D uncertain. This specimen was PBMCs from the stem cell graft donor, taken from the stem cell graft. CDR3 loop: CSAHLGPQETQYF. CDR3 sequence (DNA): TGCAGTGCTCACCTCGGGCCTCAAGAGACCCAGTACTTC.